What follows is one TCR beta chain and its context. Its antigen remains unidentified. This specimen comes from a study of T cells expressing NK-cell markers. TCRdb re-called the 5' RACE reads, yielding one record per CDR3 amino acid sequence without DNA. Recorded for this sample: 150,000 to 180,000 distinct CDR3 sequences. Study-wide findings and caveats: Dominant NKG2C+ clonotypes were found to form about 1.0-7.5% of CD8+ T cells in over five donors.

The CDR3 contains 14 residues. CDR1 MNHEY and CDR2 SVGAGI come from the germline V gene. This receptor was obtained from a woman between 45 and 65 years old in good health. The source material was blood T cells: a sorted CD56 or NKG2C T cell subset, CD4+ or CD8+ T cells, or bulk PBMC T cells (not recorded which). The chain uses TRBV6-5 and TRBJ2-2; without DNA, the TCRdb call of TRBD1 cannot be checked. This CDR3 is CASSWGGYTGELFF.